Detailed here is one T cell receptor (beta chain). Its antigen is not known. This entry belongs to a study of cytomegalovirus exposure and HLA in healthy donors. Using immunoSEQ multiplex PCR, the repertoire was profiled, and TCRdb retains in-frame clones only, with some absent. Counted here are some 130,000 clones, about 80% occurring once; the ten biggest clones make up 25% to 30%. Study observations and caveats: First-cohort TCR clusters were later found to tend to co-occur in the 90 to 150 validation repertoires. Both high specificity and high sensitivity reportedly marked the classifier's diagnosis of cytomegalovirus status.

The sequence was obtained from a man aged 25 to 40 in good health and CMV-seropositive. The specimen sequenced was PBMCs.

CDR3 sequence (DNA): TGTGCCAGCAGCGATGGGACAAACCAAGAGACCCAGTACTTC. Amino acid sequence: CASSDGTNQETQYF. The V call is TRBV6-1, the J call TRBJ2-5; tentatively, D is TRBD1 (6 bases). Trimming shortened V by 6 bases and J by 0 bases, and 11 bases separated the two germline ends. CDR3 length: 14 residues. Germline V gene lookup returns CDR1 MNHNS and CDR2 SASEGT.